The 11 T cell receptor beta chains in this list originate from one sample, sequenced in a study of response to subunit inactivated influenza vaccine. TCRdb fed the RT-PCR reads into MiXCR, producing one record per CDR3 protein. The data contain 500,000 to 600,000 distinct CDR3 sequences, 7.6% of them singletons. Source: PBMCs from blood, taken approximately 25 months after vaccination. These TCRs come from a man aged 50 to 69 who received an inactivated influenza vaccine.

This clonotype has just a few counts. The chain has TRBV28 and TRBJ1-2; D unresolved. The CDR3 consists of 12 residues. The germline V gene encodes CDR1 MDHEN and CDR2 SYDVKM. Trimming stripped 6 bases from V and 4 bases from J, with 9 bases between. Here the CDR3 reads CASRIRPYGYTF. The DNA for the CDR3 is TGTGCCAGCAGGATACGTCCCTATGGCTACACCTTC.

This clonotype came up a few times. The chain joins TRBV11-2 to TRBJ2-7; TRBD2 matches 8 bases. CDR3 length: 15 amino acids. Germline V lookup: CDR1 SGHAT, CDR2 FQNNGV. Losses at the gene ends were 2 bases for V and 3 bases for J; bases not matched to a gene: 6. In nucleotides, the CDR3 is TGTGCCAGCAGCTTAACTCGCGGGGGGAACTACGAGCAGTACTTC. Protein: CASSLTRGGNYEQYF.

The V and J genes are TRBV24-1 and TRBJ2-1; D gene ambiguous. CDR3 length: 12 amino acids. V shed 7 bases and J shed 12 bases, with 15 bases lying between them. Germline lookup yields CDR1 KGHDR and CDR2 SFDVKD. The DNA for the CDR3 is TGTGCCACCAGGGGTGCCTCCTCACGGCAGTTCTTC. Translation: CATRGASSRQFF.

This clonotype has ten or more counts. The rearrangement uses TRBV3-1 and TRBJ1-5; unclear D gene. V gave up 2 bases and J gave up 11 bases, with 19 bases separating them. Germline V gene data show CDR1 as LGHDT and CDR2 as YNNKEL (reference sequence). This CDR3 spans 15 amino acids. The CDR3 DNA is TGTGCCAGCAGCCAAAGTGTCAGGTCCGGTGGGTCCCAGCATTTT. Its translation: CASSQSVRSGGSQHF.

The chain combines TRBV18 with TRBJ1-1; no definite D call. The germline V gene has CDR1 KGHSH and CDR2 LQKENI. The CDR3 has 12 residues. Between the trimmed V and J ends, which lost 5 bases and 8 bases, there was a span of 12 bases. The CDR3 nucleotides are TGTGCCAGCTCATCTCGGGCCCAAGAAGCTTTCTTT. Amino acid sequence: CASSSRAQEAFF.

This clonotype was observed a handful of times. This chain joins TRBV7-2 and TRBJ2-3; D is possibly TRBD1 (5 bases). Trimming took 1 base from V and 10 from J, leaving 12 bases between them. This CDR3 is 13 amino acids long. Germline values: CDR1 SGHTA, CDR2 FQGNSA. In DNA, the CDR3 is TGTGCCAGCAGCTTAGGGGGCTCCCCGGCGCAGTATTTT. Encoded protein: CASSLGGSPAQYF.

This clonotype was picked up a small number of times. The rearrangement joins TRBV12-3 or TRBV12-4 to TRBJ1-3; D is undetermined. The CDR3 runs to 13 residues. The V gene lost 3 bases and the J gene lost 4 bases, with 7 bases spanning the gap. The CDR3 bases are TGTGCCAGCAGTTTGACACCGGGAAACACCATATATTTT. It codes for CASSLTPGNTIYF.

The gene calls are TRBV9 and TRBJ2-7, with 7 bases fitting TRBD1. The CDR3 spans 12 residues. Germline-derived CDR1 and CDR2 are SGDLS and YYNGEE. Trimming removed 7 bases from V and 0 bases from J; junction bases left unmatched: 1. The CDR3: CASGDSSYEQYF. For the CDR3, the DNA is TGTGCCAGCGGGGACAGCTCCTACGAGCAGTACTTC.

This sequence joins TRBV7-9 and TRBJ2-7, with D perhaps TRBD2 (6 bases). The CDR3 extends over 17 amino acids. Trimming pared 1 base from V and 1 base from J, leaving 17 bases between. From germline, CDR1 is SEHNR and CDR2 FQNEAQ (reference sequence). Written as DNA, the CDR3 is TGTGCCAGCAGCTTAGGAGTCTGGGAGGTGGCGTCCTACGAGCAGTACTTC. It codes for CASSLGVWEVASYEQYF.

In this sample, this clonotype turned up many times. The chain links TRBV12-3 or TRBV12-4 to TRBJ1-1; D unresolved. V lost 8 bases to trimming and J lost 2 bases, with 12 bases between them. The CDR3 runs to 13 residues. This CDR3 reads CASHLTENTEAFF. In nucleotides, the CDR3 is TGTGCCAGCCATTTGACTGAAAACACTGAAGCTTTCTTT.

The chain couples TRBV5-1 to TRBJ1-5; a possible D gene is TRBD1 (5 bases). Germline CDR1 reads SGHRS; CDR2 reads YFSETQ. Trimming shortened V by 3 bases and J by 4 bases, and 14 bases separated the two germline ends. The CDR3 sequence is 15 residues long. The CDR3 nucleotides are TGCGCCAGCAGCTGGGGGGTGGGAGGGAATCAGCCCCAGCATTTT. Translated, it gives CASSWGVGGNQPQHF.